The clone carrying this T cell receptor beta chain has only a few counts. The sample originates from a study of blood T cell repertoires in COVID-19. TCRdb keeps only in-frame clones here, not all; method: immunoSEQ multiplex PCR. Of 250,000 to 350,000 clones listed, about 90% are singletons. Germline values: CDR1 WSHSY, CDR2 SAAADI. V was clipped by 2 bases and J by 2 bases, with 9 bases between them. This CDR3 spans 14 amino acids. The J gene is TRBJ1-1, the V gene TRBV10-2; D not certain. The sequence derives from a woman in her twenties or thirties with COVID-19, enrolled during active disease. The sample taken for sequencing was peripheral blood. This chain's CDR3 is CASSEDTVNTEAFF. The CDR3 region has the DNA TGCGCCAGCAGTGAGGACACAGTTAACACTGAAGCTTTCTTT.